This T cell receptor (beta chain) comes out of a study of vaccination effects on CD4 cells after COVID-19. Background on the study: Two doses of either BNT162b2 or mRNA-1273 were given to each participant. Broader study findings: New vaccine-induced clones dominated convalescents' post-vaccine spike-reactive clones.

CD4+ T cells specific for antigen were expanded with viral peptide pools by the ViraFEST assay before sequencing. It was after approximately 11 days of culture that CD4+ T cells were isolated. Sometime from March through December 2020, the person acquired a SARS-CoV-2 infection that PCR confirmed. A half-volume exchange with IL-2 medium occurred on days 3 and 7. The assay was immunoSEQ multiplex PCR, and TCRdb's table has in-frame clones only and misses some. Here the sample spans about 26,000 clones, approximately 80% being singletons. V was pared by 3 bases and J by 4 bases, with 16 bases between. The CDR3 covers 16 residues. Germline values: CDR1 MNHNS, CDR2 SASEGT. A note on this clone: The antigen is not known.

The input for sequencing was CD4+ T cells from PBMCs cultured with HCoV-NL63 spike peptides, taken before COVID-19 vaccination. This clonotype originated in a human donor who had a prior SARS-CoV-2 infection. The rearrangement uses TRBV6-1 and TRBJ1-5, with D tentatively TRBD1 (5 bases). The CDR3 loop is CASSERQSVVNQPQHF. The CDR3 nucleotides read TGTGCCAGCAGTGAGAGACAGTCTGTTGTGAATCAGCCCCAGCATTTT.